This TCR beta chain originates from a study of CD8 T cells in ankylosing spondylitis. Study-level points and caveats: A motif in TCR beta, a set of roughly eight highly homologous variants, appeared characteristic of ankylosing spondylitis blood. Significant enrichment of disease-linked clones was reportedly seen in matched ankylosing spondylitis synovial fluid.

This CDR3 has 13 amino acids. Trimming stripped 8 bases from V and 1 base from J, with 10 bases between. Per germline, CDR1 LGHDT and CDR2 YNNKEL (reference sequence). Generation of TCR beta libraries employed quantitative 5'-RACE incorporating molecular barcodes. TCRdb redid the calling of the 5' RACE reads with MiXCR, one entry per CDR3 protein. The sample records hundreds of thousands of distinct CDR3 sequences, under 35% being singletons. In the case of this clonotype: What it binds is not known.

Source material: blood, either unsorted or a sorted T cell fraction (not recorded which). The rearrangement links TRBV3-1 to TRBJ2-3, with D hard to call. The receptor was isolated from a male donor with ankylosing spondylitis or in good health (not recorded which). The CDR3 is CASSILGTDTQYF. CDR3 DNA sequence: TGTGCCAGCTCCATCTTGGGCACAGATACGCAGTATTTT.